This T cell receptor (beta chain) was observed in a study of beta chain features in type 1 diabetes. Study information: In age, gender and cell yields, patients were similar to healthy donors.

Donors contributed one heparinised blood draw apiece, averaging about 116 mL. Every isolated RNA sample was fully reverse transcribed, so sequencing captured expressed TCRB transcripts. Libraries were prepared by immunoSEQ multiplex PCR; TCRdb keeps only in-frame clonotypes and omits some of them. The sample lists 150,000 to 180,000 clones; roughly 11% were seen once. This clone was detected ten times or more. Trimming pared 2 bases from V and 4 bases from J, leaving 11 bases between. The CDR3 loop spans 14 amino acids. From germline, CDR1 is SGHNT and CDR2 YYREEE (reference sequence). The genes are TRBV5-4 and TRBJ2-3; perhaps TRBD2 as D (6 bases). This sequence originates from a man aged 18-30 years in good health. Sequencing input: central memory CD4+ T cells from blood. In nucleotides, the CDR3 is TGTGCCAGCAGCTTTCGTACTAGCCCAGATACGCAGTATTTT. Protein product: CASSFRTSPDTQYF.